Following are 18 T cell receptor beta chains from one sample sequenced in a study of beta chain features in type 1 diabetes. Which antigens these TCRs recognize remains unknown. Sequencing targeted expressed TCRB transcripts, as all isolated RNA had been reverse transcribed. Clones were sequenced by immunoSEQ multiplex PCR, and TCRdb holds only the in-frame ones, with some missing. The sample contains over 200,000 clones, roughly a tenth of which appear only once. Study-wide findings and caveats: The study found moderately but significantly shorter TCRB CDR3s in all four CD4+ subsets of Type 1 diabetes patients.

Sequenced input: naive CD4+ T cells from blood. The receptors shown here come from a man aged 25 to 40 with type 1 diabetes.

CDR3 sequence (DNA): TGCGCCAGCAGCCCGGGACAGGGCGATGATGGCTACACCTTC. Translating gives CASSPGQGDDGYTF. This chain connects TRBV4-3 to TRBJ1-2; TRBD1 matches at 9 bases. J lost 6 bases, V lost 4 bases, and 6 bases had no gene match. Germline V CDR1 and CDR2: LGHNA, YSLEER. CDR3 length: 14 amino acids.

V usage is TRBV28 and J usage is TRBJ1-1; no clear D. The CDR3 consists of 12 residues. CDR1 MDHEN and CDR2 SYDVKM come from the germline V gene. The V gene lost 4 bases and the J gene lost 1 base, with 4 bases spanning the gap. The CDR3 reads CASSYRNTEAFF. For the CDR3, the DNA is TGTGCCAGCAGTTATAGGAACACTGAAGCTTTCTTT.

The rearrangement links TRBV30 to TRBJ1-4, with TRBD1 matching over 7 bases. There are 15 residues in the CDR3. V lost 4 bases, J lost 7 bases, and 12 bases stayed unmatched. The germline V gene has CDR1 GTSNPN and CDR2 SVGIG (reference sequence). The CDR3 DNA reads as TGTGCCTGGAACCCCGTAAAGGGGGCTGGTGAAAAACTGTTTTTT. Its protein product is CAWNPVKGAGEKLFF. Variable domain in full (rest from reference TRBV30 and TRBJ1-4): SQTIHQWPATLVQPVGSPLSLECTVEGTSNPNLYWYRQAAGRGLQLLFYSVGIGQISSEVPQNLSASRPQDRQFILSSKKLLLSDSGFYLCAWNPVKGAGEKLFFGSGTQLSVL.

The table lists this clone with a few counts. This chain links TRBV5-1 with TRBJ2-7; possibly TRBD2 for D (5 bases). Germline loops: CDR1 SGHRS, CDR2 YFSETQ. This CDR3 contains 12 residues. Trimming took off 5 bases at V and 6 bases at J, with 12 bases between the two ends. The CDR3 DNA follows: TGCGCCAGCAGTTCTGGGGAGAGCGAGCAGTACTTC. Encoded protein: CASSSGESEQYF.

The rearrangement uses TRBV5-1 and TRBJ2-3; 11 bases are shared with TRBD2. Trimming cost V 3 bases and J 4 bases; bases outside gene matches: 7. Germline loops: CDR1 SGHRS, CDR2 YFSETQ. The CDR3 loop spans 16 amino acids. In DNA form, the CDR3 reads TGCGCCAGCAGCTCAGGACTAGCGGGTCGGGCAGATACGCAGTATTTT. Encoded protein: CASSSGLAGRADTQYF. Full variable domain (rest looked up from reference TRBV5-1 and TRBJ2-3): KAGVTQTPRYLIKTRGQQVTLSCSPISGHRSVSWYQQTPGQGLQFLFEYFSETQRNKGNFPGRFSGRQFSNSRSEMNVSTLELGDSALYLCASSSGLAGRADTQYFGPGTRLTVL.

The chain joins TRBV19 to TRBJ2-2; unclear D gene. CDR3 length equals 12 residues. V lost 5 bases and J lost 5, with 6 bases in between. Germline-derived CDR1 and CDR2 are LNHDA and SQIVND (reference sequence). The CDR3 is CASSPRTGELFF. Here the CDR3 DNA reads TGTGCCAGTAGTCCGCGGACCGGGGAGCTGTTTTTT.

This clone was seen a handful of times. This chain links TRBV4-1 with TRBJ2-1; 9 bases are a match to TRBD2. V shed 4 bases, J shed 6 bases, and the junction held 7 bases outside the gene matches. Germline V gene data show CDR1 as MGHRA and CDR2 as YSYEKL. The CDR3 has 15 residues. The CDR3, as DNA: TGCGCCAGCAGCCTCTTGGGACTAGCTACCAATGAGCAGTTCTTC. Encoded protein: CASSLLGLATNEQFF.

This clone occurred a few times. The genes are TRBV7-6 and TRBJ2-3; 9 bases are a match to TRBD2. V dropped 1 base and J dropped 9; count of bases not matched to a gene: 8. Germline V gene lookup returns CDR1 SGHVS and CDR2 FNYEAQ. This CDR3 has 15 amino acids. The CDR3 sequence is CASSLGTSDGETQYF. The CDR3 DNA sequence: TGTGCCAGCAGCTTAGGGACTAGCGACGGGGAGACGCAGTATTTT.

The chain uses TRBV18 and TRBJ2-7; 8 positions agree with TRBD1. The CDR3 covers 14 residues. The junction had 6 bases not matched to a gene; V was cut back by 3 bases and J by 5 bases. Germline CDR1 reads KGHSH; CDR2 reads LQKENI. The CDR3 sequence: CASSPRGRINEQYF. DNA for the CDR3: TGTGCCAGCTCACCCAGGGGGCGCATTAACGAGCAGTACTTC.

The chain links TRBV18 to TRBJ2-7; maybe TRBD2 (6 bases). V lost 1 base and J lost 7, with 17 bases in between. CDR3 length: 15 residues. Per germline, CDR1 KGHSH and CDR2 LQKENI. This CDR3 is CASSPRGDPYDEQYF. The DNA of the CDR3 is TGTGCCAGCTCACCACGCGGGGACCCATATGATGAGCAGTACTTC. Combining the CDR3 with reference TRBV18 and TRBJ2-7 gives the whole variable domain NAGVMQNPRHLVRRRGQEARLRCSPMKGHSHVYWYRQLPEEGLKFMVYLQKENIIDESGMPKERFSAEFPKEGPSILRIQQVVRGDSAAYFCASSPRGDPYDEQYFGPGTRLTVT.

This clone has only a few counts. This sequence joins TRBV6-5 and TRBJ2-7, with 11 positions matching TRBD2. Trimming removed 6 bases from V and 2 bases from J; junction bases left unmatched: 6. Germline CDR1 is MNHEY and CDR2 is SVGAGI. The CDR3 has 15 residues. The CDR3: CASRLRLAGTYEQYF. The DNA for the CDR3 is TGTGCCAGCAGGCTCCGACTAGCGGGGACCTACGAGCAGTACTTC.

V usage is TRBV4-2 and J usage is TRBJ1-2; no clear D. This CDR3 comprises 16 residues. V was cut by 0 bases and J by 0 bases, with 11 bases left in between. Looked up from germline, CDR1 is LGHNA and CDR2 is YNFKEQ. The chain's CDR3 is CASSQELRFANYGYTF. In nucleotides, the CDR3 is TGTGCCAGCAGCCAAGAATTACGGTTCGCTAACTATGGCTACACCTTC.

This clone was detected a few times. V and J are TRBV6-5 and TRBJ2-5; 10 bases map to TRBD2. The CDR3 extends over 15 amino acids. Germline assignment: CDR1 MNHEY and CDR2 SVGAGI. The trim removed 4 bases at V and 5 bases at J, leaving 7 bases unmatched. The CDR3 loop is CASSFGASGGETQYF. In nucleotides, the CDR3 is TGTGCCAGCAGTTTCGGGGCTAGCGGGGGTGAGACCCAGTACTTC.

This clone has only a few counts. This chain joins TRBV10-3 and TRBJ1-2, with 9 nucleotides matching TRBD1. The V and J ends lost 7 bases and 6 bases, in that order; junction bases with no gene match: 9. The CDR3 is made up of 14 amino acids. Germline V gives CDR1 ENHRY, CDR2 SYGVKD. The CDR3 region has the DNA TGTGCCATCACCAGAGAACAGGGGGCGAATGGCTACACCTTC. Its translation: CAITREQGANGYTF.

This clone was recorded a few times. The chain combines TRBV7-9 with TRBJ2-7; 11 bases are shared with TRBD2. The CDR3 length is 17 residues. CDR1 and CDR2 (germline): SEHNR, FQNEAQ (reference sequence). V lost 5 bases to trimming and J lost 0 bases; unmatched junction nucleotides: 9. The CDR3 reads CASSPTSGGTLSYEQYF. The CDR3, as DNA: TGTGCCAGCAGCCCTACTAGCGGGGGAACCCTCTCCTACGAGCAGTACTTC.

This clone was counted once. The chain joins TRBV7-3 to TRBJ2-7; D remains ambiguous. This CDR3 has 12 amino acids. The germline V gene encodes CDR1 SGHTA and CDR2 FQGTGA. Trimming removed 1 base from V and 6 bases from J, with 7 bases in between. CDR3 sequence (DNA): TGTGCCAGCAGCTTAATGCCCGGCGAGCAGTACTTC. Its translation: CASSLMPGEQYF.

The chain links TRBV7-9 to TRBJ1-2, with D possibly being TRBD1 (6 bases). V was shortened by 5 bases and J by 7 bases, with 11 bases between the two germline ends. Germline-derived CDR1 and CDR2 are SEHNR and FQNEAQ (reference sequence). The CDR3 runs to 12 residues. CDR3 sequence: CASSRGGAGYTF. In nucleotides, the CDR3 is TGTGCCAGCAGCCGAGGGGGGGCTGGCTACACCTTC.

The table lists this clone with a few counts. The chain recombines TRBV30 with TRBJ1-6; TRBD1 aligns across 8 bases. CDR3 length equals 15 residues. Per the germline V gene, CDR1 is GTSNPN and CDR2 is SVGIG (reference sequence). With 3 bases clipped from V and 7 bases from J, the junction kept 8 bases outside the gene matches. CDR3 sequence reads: CAWSAGGYRNSPLHF. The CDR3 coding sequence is TGTGCCTGGAGCGCAGGGGGCTACAGAAATTCACCCCTCCACTTT. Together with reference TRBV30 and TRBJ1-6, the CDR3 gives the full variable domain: SQTIHQWPATLVQPVGSPLSLECTVEGTSNPNLYWYRQAAGRGLQLLFYSVGIGQISSEVPQNLSASRPQDRQFILSSKKLLLSDSGFYLCAWSAGGYRNSPLHFGNGTRLTVT.